Shown below are 18 T cell receptor beta chains from a single sample sequenced in a study of T cells expressing NK-cell markers. Each CDR3 protein gets one entry in TCRdb, which reprocessed the 5' RACE reads and gives no DNA. This sample's table has about 260,000 distinct CDR3 sequences. Sequencing was carried out using blood T cells: a sorted CD56 or NKG2C T cell subset, CD4+ or CD8+ T cells, or bulk PBMC T cells (not recorded which). The receptors here all came from a woman aged 18-69 years in good health.

CDR3 residues: CASSPGLPFNEQYF. The V gene is TRBV7-9, the J gene TRBJ2-7; as DNA is missing, the TRBD2 call by TCRdb cannot be tested. The CDR3 is 14 amino acids. Per germline, CDR1 SEHNR and CDR2 FQNEAQ (reference sequence).

The V and J genes are TRBV7-2 and TRBJ1-4; TCRdb lists TRBD1, though no DNA is available to test this call. Germline CDR1 is SGHTA and CDR2 is FQGNSA. This CDR3 is 16 amino acids long. The CDR3 is CASSLGRTRTNEKLFF.

The chain joins TRBV7-2 to TRBJ2-1; TCRdb's D call, TRBD2, is unchecked because there is no DNA. The CDR3 contains 16 residues. The germline V gene encodes CDR1 SGHTA and CDR2 FQGNSA. The CDR3 loop is CASSLLSGNSYNEQFF.

V usage is TRBV10-3 and J usage is TRBJ2-1; TCRdb returns TRBD2, unconfirmable since there is no DNA. This CDR3 has 17 residues. Germline CDR1 and CDR2: ENHRY and SYGVKD. CDR3 region: CAISEPAGPLPYNEQFF.

This sequence joins TRBV20-1 and TRBJ2-4; the TCRdb D gene call, TRBD1, has no DNA to confirm it. CDR3 length: 15 amino acids. Germline V gene sequence: CDR1 DFQATT, CDR2 SNEGSKA (reference sequence). CDR3 amino acids: CSAVGGLGAKNIQYF.

The CDR3 region is CASSQVGRGRGEQFF. V usage is TRBV4-1 and J usage is TRBJ2-1; TCRdb designates TRBD2, a call that cannot be tested without DNA. Germline assignment: CDR1 MGHRA and CDR2 YSYEKL. The CDR3 extends over 15 amino acids.

The V call is TRBV5-1, the J call TRBJ1-1; TCRdb calls TRBD1, which cannot be checked without DNA. Germline values: CDR1 SGHRS, CDR2 YFSETQ. The CDR3 runs to 13 residues. CDR3 in amino acids: CASSRTGNTDAFF.

V usage is TRBV6-5 and J usage is TRBJ2-5; TCRdb's assignment of TRBD1 cannot be checked, as there is no DNA. Germline V lookup: CDR1 MNHEY, CDR2 SVGAGI. The CDR3 extends over 15 amino acids. The CDR3 loop is CASSYSARAQETQYF.

The rearrangement links TRBV25-1 to TRBJ1-1; as DNA is missing, the TRBD1 call by TCRdb cannot be tested. This CDR3 region has 15 residues. CDR1 is MGHDK and CDR2 is SYGVNS in the germline V gene. This chain's CDR3 is CASSDRDRGVTEAFF.

The chain is built from TRBV5-6 and TRBJ2-5. Germline CDR1 and CDR2: SGHDT and YYEEEE. The CDR3 covers 14 residues. The CDR3 protein is CASSLEVEYSAQYF.

V and J are TRBV12-3 or TRBV12-4 and TRBJ1-2; the TCRdb call, TRBD1, lacks DNA for checking. The CDR3 totals 16 residues. The CDR3 reads CASSSPVGQGTYGYTF.

This CDR3 reads CASSTNYGYTF. The chain recombines TRBV12-3 or TRBV12-4 with TRBJ1-2. This CDR3 contains 11 residues.

The chain joins TRBV5-1 to TRBJ1-2; the TRBD1 assignment by TCRdb is unverifiable without DNA. The CDR3 covers 15 residues. Germline V gives CDR1 SGHRS, CDR2 YFSETQ. The CDR3 here is CASSLAGGTNYGYTF.

The V call is TRBV28, the J call TRBJ1-4; TCRdb reports TRBD1, a call that lacks DNA to check it against. Germline CDR1 and CDR2: MDHEN and SYDVKM. The CDR3 sequence is 15 residues long. The CDR3 sequence is CASSSTGTGEEKLFF. Variable domain in full (rest from reference TRBV28 and TRBJ1-4): DVKVTQSSRYLVKRTGEKVFLECVQDMDHENMFWYRQDPGLGLRLIYFSYDVKMKEKGDIPEGYSVSREKKERFSLILESASTNQTSMYLCASSSTGTGEEKLFFGSGTQLSVL.

The chain combines TRBV4-3 with TRBJ2-5; the TRBD1 assignment by TCRdb is unverifiable without DNA. This CDR3 spans 15 amino acids. Per germline, CDR1 LGHNA and CDR2 YSLEER. CDR3: CASSQDHRGGETQYF.

The V and J genes are TRBV20-1 and TRBJ2-2; the TCRdb D gene call, TRBD2, has no DNA to confirm it. Germline CDR1 reads DFQATT; CDR2 reads SNEGSKA (reference sequence). The CDR3 extends over 14 amino acids. CDR3 protein: CSAWEGPHSGELFF.

The chain is built from TRBV10-3 and TRBJ2-1; the D gene TCRdb calls, TRBD2, cannot be checked with no DNA. Germline CDR1 reads ENHRY; CDR2 reads SYGVKD. The CDR3 covers 12 residues. The CDR3 loop reads CAISPGLDVQFF.

J is TRBJ2-2 and V is TRBV5-1; TCRdb indicates TRBD1, and absent DNA this call remains unverified. The CDR3 contains 16 residues. Germline values: CDR1 SGHRS, CDR2 YFSETQ. The CDR3 is CASSREDRANTGELFF.